This TCR beta chain was captured by sequencing in a study of blood T cell repertoires in COVID-19. Whole-study context: Acute-phase and convalescent COVID-19 samples originated in the United States, Italy and Spain. PBMCs, B-cell-depleted T cells, or T cells provided the cDNA or gDNA that made up the material.

Original analysis: Using reference gene primer amplification, nucleated cell counts were estimated. This table comes from immunoSEQ multiplex PCR, and its TCRdb copy is limited to in-frame clones, with some not included. The D gene and trimming were derived from the DNA, and the V and J assignments and clone size from that table. The repertoire has 90,000 to 130,000 clones, over 75% of them found once; the top ten carry roughly 2.5%. The CDR3 runs to 13 residues. After removal of 5 bases from V and 1 base from J, the junction contained 2 bases not matched to a gene. From germline, CDR1 is LNHDA and CDR2 SQIVND (reference sequence).

The J gene is TRBJ2-7, the V gene TRBV19; 7 bases agree with TRBD1. The receptor comes from a human donor in a cohort sampled during active COVID-19. Sequenced material: peripheral blood. CDR3 sequence: CASSWDRSYEQYF. DNA of the CDR3: TGTGCCAGTAGTTGGGACAGATCCTACGAGCAGTACTTC.